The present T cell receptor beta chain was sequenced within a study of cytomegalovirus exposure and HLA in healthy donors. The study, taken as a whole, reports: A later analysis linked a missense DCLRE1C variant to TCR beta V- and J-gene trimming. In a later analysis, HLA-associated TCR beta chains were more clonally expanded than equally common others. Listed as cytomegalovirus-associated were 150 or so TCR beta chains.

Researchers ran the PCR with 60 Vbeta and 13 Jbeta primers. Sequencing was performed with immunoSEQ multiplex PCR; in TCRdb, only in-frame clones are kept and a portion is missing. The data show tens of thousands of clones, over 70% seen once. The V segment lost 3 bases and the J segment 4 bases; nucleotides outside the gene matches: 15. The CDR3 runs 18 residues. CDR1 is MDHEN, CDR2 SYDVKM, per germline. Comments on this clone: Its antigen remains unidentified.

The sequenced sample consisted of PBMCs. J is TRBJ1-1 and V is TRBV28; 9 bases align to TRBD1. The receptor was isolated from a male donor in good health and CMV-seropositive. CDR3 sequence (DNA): TGTGCCAGCAGTTTTGCACGGGGTCGGACAGGGGTTGGCACTGAAGCTTTCTTT. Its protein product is CASSFARGRTGVGTEAFF.